The next 8 T cell receptor beta chains were all read from a single sample in a study of T cell repertoires in cytomegalovirus infection. One entry per CDR3 protein results from TCRdb running MiXCR on the reads. The data show roughly 120,000 distinct CDR3 sequences, with 10% seen just once and 31% held by the top ten. No antigens are known for them. The sequenced material came from PBMCs, sequenced either directly or after in vitro stimulation (not recorded which). The receptors were sampled from a human donor in good health (CMV status not recorded). Some clones in this sample may be carry-over from other donors' samples.

There are many counts of this clonotype. The chain uses TRBV12-3 or TRBV12-4 and TRBJ1-5; 9 bases are a match to TRBD1. The V and J ends lost 2 bases and 4 bases, in that order; junction bases with no gene match: 12. There are 18 residues in the CDR3. CDR3 residues: CASSLRSPGTGSNQPQHF. CDR3 nucleotide sequence: TGTGCCAGCAGTTTAAGGTCACCCGGGACAGGGAGTAATCAGCCCCAGCATTTT.

This clonotype occurred many times. The chain uses TRBV5-4 and TRBJ2-1, with 7 bases lining up with TRBD2. The V and J ends lost 1 base and 7 bases, in that order; junction bases with no gene match: 8. Germline CDR1 reads SGHNT; CDR2 reads YYREEE (reference sequence). The CDR3 covers 15 residues. This chain's CDR3 is CASSLYGLGGNEQFF. The CDR3 DNA is TGTGCCAGCAGCTTGTACGGACTAGGAGGGAATGAGCAGTTCTTC.

This clonotype was recorded many times. The chain has TRBV6-6 and TRBJ1-2; D is unresolved. Germline-derived CDR1 and CDR2 are MNHNY and SVGAGI (reference sequence). This CDR3 is built from 12 residues. Trimming left V 6 bases short and J 6 bases short, with 11 bases between. The CDR3 nucleotides are TGTGCCAGCAGGATCATGGGGAATGGCTACACCTTC. Its translation is CASRIMGNGYTF.

Many counts were recorded for this clonotype. The CDR3 here is CASSLRRAAGNTIYF. The CDR3 DNA is TGTGCCAGCAGCTTACGTCGGGCGGCTGGAAACACCATATATTTT. This rearrangement joins TRBV7-2 to TRBJ1-3; D uncertain. The CDR3 covers 15 residues. V was shortened by 2 bases and J by 2 bases, with 10 bases between the two germline ends. Germline CDR1 and CDR2: SGHTA and FQGNSA.

V is TRBV4-2 and J is TRBJ1-1; no firm D call. Trimming left V 0 bases short and J 11 bases short, with 13 bases between. In germline, CDR1 is LGHNA, CDR2 YNFKEQ. There are 13 residues in the CDR3. The CDR3 nucleotides are TGTGCCAGCAGCCAAGAGGGCGGCAGTTCGGCTTTCTTT. Residues: CASSQEGGSSAFF.

This clonotype was seen more than once but under ten times. The chain recombines TRBV20-1 with TRBJ2-5, with TRBD2 matching over 11 bases. The CDR3 is 14 residues long. CDR1 is DFQATT, CDR2 SNEGSKA, per germline (reference sequence). Trimming cost V 5 bases and J 4 bases; bases outside gene matches: 6. CDR3 nucleotide sequence: TGCAGTGCTTTCAGTAGCGGGAGGGGAGAGACCCAGTACTTC. It codes for CSAFSSGRGETQYF.

The sample holds one count of this clonotype. Given a much more abundant clone one base away, this may be a read error. This chain links TRBV6-1 with TRBJ2-3, with 7 bases lining up with TRBD2. This CDR3 contains 15 residues. Unmatched junction bases numbered 12, after V lost 5 bases and J lost 7 bases. The germline CDR1 and CDR2 sequences are MNHNS and SASEGT. The CDR3 protein is CASSSGASGYNTQYF. The CDR3 nucleotides are TGTGCCAGCAGTTCCGGGGCTAGCGGTTATAATACGCAGTATTTT.

This clonotype was counted a few times. This chain joins TRBV6-1 and TRBJ1-1; 7 positions match TRBD1. The trim removed 5 bases at V and 4 bases at J, leaving 7 bases unmatched. Germline CDR1 MNHNS, CDR2 SASEGT. The CDR3 length is 14 residues. As DNA, the CDR3 is TGTGCCAGCAGTTCGACAGGGAGTCCCACTGAAGCTTTCTTT. Protein product: CASSSTGSPTEAFF.